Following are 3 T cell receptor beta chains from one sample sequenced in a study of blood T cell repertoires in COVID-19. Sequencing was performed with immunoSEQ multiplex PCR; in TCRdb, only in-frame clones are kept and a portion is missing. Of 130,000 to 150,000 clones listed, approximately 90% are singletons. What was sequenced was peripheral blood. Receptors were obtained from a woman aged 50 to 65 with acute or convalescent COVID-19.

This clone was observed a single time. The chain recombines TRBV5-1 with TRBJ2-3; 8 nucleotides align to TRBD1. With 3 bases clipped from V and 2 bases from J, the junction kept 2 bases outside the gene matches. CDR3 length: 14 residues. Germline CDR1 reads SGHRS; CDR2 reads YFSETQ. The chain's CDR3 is CASSWTGSTDTQYF. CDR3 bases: TGCGCCAGCAGCTGGACAGGGTCCACAGATACGCAGTATTTT. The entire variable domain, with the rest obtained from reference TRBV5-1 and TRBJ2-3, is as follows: KAGVTQTPRYLIKTRGQQVTLSCSPISGHRSVSWYQQTPGQGLQFLFEYFSETQRNKGNFPGRFSGRQFSNSRSEMNVSTLELGDSALYLCASSWTGSTDTQYFGPGTRLTVL.

The CDR3 is CASRPHDRGHTEAFF. The CDR3 coding sequence is TGTGCCAGTAGACCGCACGACAGGGGGCACACTGAAGCTTTCTTT. This chain connects TRBV19 to TRBJ1-1; 10 bases align to TRBD1. V was pared by 6 bases and J by 3 bases, with 7 bases of the junction left unmatched. The CDR3 loop spans 15 amino acids. CDR1 is LNHDA, CDR2 SQIVND, per germline (reference sequence).

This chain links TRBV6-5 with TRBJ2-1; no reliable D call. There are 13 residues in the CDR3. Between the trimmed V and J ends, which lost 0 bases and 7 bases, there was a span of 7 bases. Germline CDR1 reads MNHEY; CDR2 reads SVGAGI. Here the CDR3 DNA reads TGTGCCAGCAGTTACTCTTCCGAGAATGAGCAGTTCTTC. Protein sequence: CASSYSSENEQFF.